What follows are 27 T cell receptor beta chains derived from one specimen sequenced in a study of T cells in localized non-small cell lung cancer. Profiling relied on immunoSEQ multiplex PCR, and the TCRdb table lists in-frame clones only, not all of them. The sample has 30,000 to 35,000 clones; approximately 88% are singletons. This sample comprised peripheral blood, obtained before any cancer treatment. These receptors came from a female donor over 55 with stage I lung adenocarcinoma.

The chain recombines TRBV9 with TRBJ1-1; 8 nucleotides line up with TRBD1. With V trimmed by 3 bases and J by 0 bases, 10 bases remained unmatched. The CDR3 spans 17 residues. Germline lookup yields CDR1 SGDLS and CDR2 YYNGEE. The CDR3, as DNA: TGTGCCAGCAGCGCCTTTCGTCAGGGGGCCGTGAACACTGAAGCTTTCTTT. This gives the protein CASSAFRQGAVNTEAFF.

CDR3 residues: CASSQEQGVVEKLFF. DNA of the CDR3: TGTGCCAGCAGCCAGGAACAGGGGGTGGTGGAAAAACTGTTTTTT. The J gene is TRBJ1-4, the V gene TRBV4-2; 8 bases align to TRBD1. CDR1 is LGHNA, CDR2 YNFKEQ, per germline. Trimming at V came to 3 bases and at J to 8 bases, leaving 8 bases not matched to a gene. The CDR3 loop spans 15 amino acids.

J is TRBJ1-2 and V is TRBV29-1; D perhaps matches TRBD1 (5 bases). This CDR3 is 13 amino acids long. V was trimmed by 6 bases and J by 2 bases, leaving 13 bases between them. From germline, CDR1 is SQVTM and CDR2 ANQGSEA. In nucleotides, the CDR3 is TGCAGCGTGACCACGGCAGGGAACTATGGCTACACCTTC. This codes for CSVTTAGNYGYTF.

The rearrangement links TRBV28 to TRBJ2-7; 11 bases agree with TRBD2. Germline V gene data show CDR1 as MDHEN and CDR2 as SYDVKM. CDR3 length equals 15 residues. The V and J ends lost 10 bases and 8 bases, in that order; junction bases with no gene match: 16. The CDR3, as DNA: TGTGCCACCTCAAAGGGGACTAGCGGTAACGAGCAGCAGTACTTC. This sequence encodes CATSKGTSGNEQQYF. Using reference TRBV28 and TRBJ2-7 for the parts outside the CDR3, the full variable domain is DVKVTQSSRYLVKRTGEKVFLECVQDMDHENMFWYRQDPGLGLRLIYFSYDVKMKEKGDIPEGYSVSREKKERFSLILESASTNQTSMYLCATSKGTSGNEQQYFGPGTRLTVT.

The CDR3 reads CASSSGLGQPQHF. Written as DNA, the CDR3 is TGTGCCAGCAGCTCCGGGCTAGGTCAGCCCCAGCATTTT. This rearrangement joins TRBV5-4 to TRBJ1-5; D is ambiguous. With 3 bases removed from V and 6 bases from J, the gap between germline ends came to 10 bases. In germline, CDR1 is SGHNT, CDR2 YYREEE (reference sequence). The CDR3 is made up of 13 amino acids.

The chain recombines TRBV5-1 with TRBJ1-2; D is perhaps TRBD1 (6 bases). The CDR3 has 13 amino acids. The V and J ends lost 2 bases and 2 bases respectively, with 7 bases between them. Germline V CDR1 and CDR2: SGHRS, YFSETQ. As DNA, the CDR3 is TGCGCCAGCAGCTTAAGGGGGAACTATGGCTACACCTTC. It is translated as CASSLRGNYGYTF.

The chain recombines TRBV7-2 with TRBJ2-3, with 7 bases that match TRBD2. The germline gives CDR1 SGHTA, CDR2 FQGNSA. The CDR3 runs to 16 residues. V was pared by 5 bases and J by 5 bases, with 13 bases of the junction left unmatched. CDR3 nucleotide sequence: TGTGCCAGCAGCCCCAGACTAGCCGCTGGGGGAGATACGCAGTATTTT. Protein: CASSPRLAAGGDTQYF. The entire variable domain, with the rest obtained from reference TRBV7-2 and TRBJ2-3, is as follows: GAGVSQSPSNKVTEKGKDVELRCDPISGHTALYWYRQSLGQGLEFLIYFQGNSAPDKSGLPSDRFSAERTGGSVSTLTIQRTQQEDSAVYLCASSPRLAAGGDTQYFGPGTRLTVL.

The chain's CDR3 is CASSSWTGEEKLFF. The CDR3 nucleotides are TGTGCCAGCAGTTCCTGGACAGGGGAGGAAAAACTGTTTTTT. This sequence joins TRBV7-2 and TRBJ1-4; 9 bases match TRBD1. V lost 6 bases, J lost 8 bases, and 7 bases stayed unmatched. Germline loops: CDR1 SGHTA, CDR2 FQGNSA. The length of the CDR3 is 14 residues.

CDR3 in amino acids: CAWSQGQANIQYF. As DNA, the CDR3 is TGTGCCTGGAGCCAAGGACAGGCAAACATTCAGTACTTC. The chain couples TRBV30 to TRBJ2-4, with TRBD1 matching over 7 bases. V shed 3 bases, J shed 6 bases, and the junction held 5 bases outside the gene matches. In germline, CDR1 is GTSNPN, CDR2 SVGIG (reference sequence). CDR3 length equals 13 residues.

This clone has just one count. This chain uses TRBV28 with TRBJ2-3; 11 bases are a match to TRBD2. V shed 4 bases, J shed 4 bases, and the junction held 10 bases outside the gene matches. CDR3 length equals 17 residues. CDR1 MDHEN and CDR2 SYDVKM come from the germline V gene. The CDR3 here is CASSSPLVAGGSDTQYF. The CDR3 DNA follows: TGTGCCAGCAGTTCCCCTCTTGTAGCGGGAGGGTCAGATACGCAGTATTTT.

This sequence joins TRBV2 and TRBJ1-2; no firm D call. V lost 9 bases, J lost 4 bases, and 12 bases lay in between. The CDR3 contains 12 residues. Germline V gives CDR1 SNHLY, CDR2 FYNNEI. DNA of the CDR3: TGTGCCAGTCAAGAGGATTTCTATGGCTACACCTTC. Translating gives CASQEDFYGYTF.

The V gene is TRBV19, the J gene TRBJ2-7, with 7 bases aligning to TRBD2. J lost 3 bases, V lost 2 bases, and 4 bases had no gene match. The CDR3 has 14 residues. CDR1 and CDR2 from the germline V gene are LNHDA and SQIVND (reference sequence). DNA of the CDR3: TGTGCCAGTAGTATACGGGGGGAAGACTACGAGCAGTACTTC. Translated: CASSIRGEDYEQYF.

The V gene is TRBV15, the J gene TRBJ2-5; D ambiguous. V gave up 0 bases and J gave up 5 bases, with 4 bases separating them. The CDR3 contains 12 residues. Germline V gene data show CDR1 as LNHNV and CDR2 as YYDKDF (reference sequence). The CDR3 reads CATSRDVETQYF. As DNA, the CDR3 is TGTGCCACCAGCAGAGATGTGGAGACCCAGTACTTC.

This clone appeared once. The rearrangement uses TRBV7-8 and TRBJ2-5; 9 nucleotides align to TRBD1. The CDR3 contains 14 residues. V was pared by 1 base and J by 5 bases, with 2 bases of the junction left unmatched. CDR1 SGHVS and CDR2 FQNEAQ come from the germline V gene. The DNA of the CDR3 is TGTGCCAGCAGCTTAGACAGGGGGCAGGAGACCCAGTACTTC. Its protein product is CASSLDRGQETQYF.

The rearrangement links TRBV5-1 to TRBJ2-7; 10 bases are a match to TRBD2. With V trimmed by 0 bases and J by 2 bases, 2 bases remained unmatched. CDR3 length: 15 residues. Germline CDR1 SGHRS, CDR2 YFSETQ. This CDR3 is CASSLGGTSAYEQYF. CDR3 coding DNA: TGCGCCAGCAGCTTGGGCGGGACTAGCGCCTACGAGCAGTACTTC.

V usage is TRBV11-2 and J usage is TRBJ2-7; D call uncertain. Trimming took off 5 bases at V and 3 bases at J, with 11 bases between the two ends. The CDR3 is 13 amino acids. Germline V lookup: CDR1 SGHAT, CDR2 FQNNGV. For the CDR3, the DNA is TGTGCCAGCAGCACCCACCTGCACTACGAGCAGTACTTC. The encoded protein is CASSTHLHYEQYF.

This clone was seen a handful of times. The V and J genes are TRBV11-3 and TRBJ1-1; the match to TRBD1 covers 8 bases. The CDR3 length is 15 residues. Germline V gene sequence: CDR1 SGHNT, CDR2 YENEEA. The V and J ends lost 4 bases and 1 base, in that order; junction bases with no gene match: 5. CDR3 DNA sequence: TGTGCCAGCAGCTCATCAGGACAGGGGAACACTGAAGCTTTCTTT. This encodes CASSSSGQGNTEAFF.

This clone was observed a single time. This sequence joins TRBV6-1 and TRBJ2-3; TRBD2 might be the D (6 bases). The CDR3 totals 15 residues. In germline, CDR1 is MNHNS, CDR2 SASEGT. V lost 0 bases to trimming and J lost 2 bases, with 9 bases between them. This CDR3 is CASSEAPGDTDTQYF. The CDR3 DNA reads as TGTGCCAGCAGTGAAGCGCCGGGGGACACAGATACGCAGTATTTT.

The genes are TRBV27 and TRBJ2-5, with D possibly TRBD2 on 5 matching bases. V was shortened by 0 bases and J by 1 base, with 9 bases between the two germline ends. Germline values: CDR1 MNHEY, CDR2 SMNVEV (reference sequence). The CDR3 runs to 15 residues. The CDR3 loop reads CASSLSRLAQETQYF. The DNA for the CDR3 is TGTGCCAGCAGTTTATCACGGCTAGCCCAAGAGACCCAGTACTTC.

The chain is built from TRBV28 and TRBJ2-5; D is unresolved. The J call is in doubt because the DNA end fits TRBJ2-7 better. Germline CDR1 MDHEN, CDR2 SYDVKM. The CDR3 has 11 residues. The CDR3 DNA reads as TGTGCCAGCCAATCCGCCTACGAGCAGTACTTC. Encoded protein: CASQSAYEQYF.

V usage is TRBV27 and J usage is TRBJ1-2, with 8 nucleotides matching TRBD1. Germline V gene data show CDR1 as MNHEY and CDR2 as SMNVEV (reference sequence). V trimming: 0 bases; J trimming: 6 bases; junction bases outside the gene matches: 3. The CDR3 runs 14 residues. CDR3 DNA: TGTGCCAGCAGTTTATCGGTCAGGGGGCATGGCTACACCTTC. Translated, it gives CASSLSVRGHGYTF.

The CDR3 nucleotides are TGTGCCAGCAGCCCAGGACTAGCGGGAGAGACCCAGTACTTC. It translates to CASSPGLAGETQYF. This rearrangement joins TRBV11-3 to TRBJ2-5; 11 bases map to TRBD2. This CDR3 comprises 14 residues. Germline V gene lookup returns CDR1 SGHNT and CDR2 YENEEA. Germline trimming cut 5 bases from V and 4 bases from J; bases unmatched to any gene: 3. Looking up the rest from reference TRBV11-3 and TRBJ2-5 gives the full variable domain: EAGVVQSPRYKIIEKKQPVAFWCNPISGHNTLYWYLQNLGQGPELLIRYENEEAVDDSQLPKDRFSAERLKGVDSTLKIQPAELGDSAVYLCASSPGLAGETQYFGPGTRLLVL.

V usage is TRBV19 and J usage is TRBJ1-2, with D possibly being TRBD1 (5 bases). The ends were cut back, 6 bases at V and 7 bases at J, with 15 bases in the middle. The CDR3 consists of 13 residues. Per germline, CDR1 LNHDA and CDR2 SQIVND (reference sequence). The CDR3 DNA reads as TGTGCCAGTAGCGACCGGGACGCCGGTGGCTACACCTTC. Translation: CASSDRDAGGYTF.

The rearrangement links TRBV7-6 to TRBJ1-1; TRBD1 is a possible D gene (6 bases). The CDR3 spans 15 residues. Germline CDR1 is SGHVS and CDR2 is FNYEAQ. V lost 5 bases to trimming and J lost 0 bases, with 13 bases between them. The CDR3 region is CASSSSRGLNTEAFF. In nucleotides, the CDR3 is TGTGCCAGCAGCAGCTCCAGGGGACTGAACACTGAAGCTTTCTTT.

This sequence joins TRBV4-2 and TRBJ1-1; TRBD1 might be the D (5 bases). CDR3 length equals 16 residues. Per germline, CDR1 LGHNA and CDR2 YNFKEQ. V lost 0 bases and J lost 2, with 13 bases in between. The chain's CDR3 is CASSQERRDPNTEAFF. The CDR3, as DNA: TGTGCCAGCAGCCAAGAAAGGAGGGACCCTAACACTGAAGCTTTCTTT.

This chain joins TRBV29-1 and TRBJ1-2, with D possibly being TRBD1 (5 bases). The CDR3 is 14 amino acids. Trimming took off 4 bases at V and 8 bases at J, with 20 bases between the two ends. Germline CDR1 is SQVTM and CDR2 is ANQGSEA. The CDR3 sequence: CSVARWAGEEGYTF. For the CDR3, the DNA is TGCAGCGTTGCTAGGTGGGCGGGGGAAGAAGGCTACACCTTC.

This chain links TRBV7-6 with TRBJ2-5; 8 bases are a match to TRBD2. The CDR3 loop spans 15 amino acids. The J segment lost 2 bases and the V segment lost 4 bases, leaving 6 bases of the junction unmatched. Germline lookup yields CDR1 SGHVS and CDR2 FNYEAQ. The CDR3 spells CASSSFSGTQETQYF. CDR3 DNA sequence: TGTGCCAGCAGCTCCTTTAGCGGGACTCAAGAGACCCAGTACTTC.